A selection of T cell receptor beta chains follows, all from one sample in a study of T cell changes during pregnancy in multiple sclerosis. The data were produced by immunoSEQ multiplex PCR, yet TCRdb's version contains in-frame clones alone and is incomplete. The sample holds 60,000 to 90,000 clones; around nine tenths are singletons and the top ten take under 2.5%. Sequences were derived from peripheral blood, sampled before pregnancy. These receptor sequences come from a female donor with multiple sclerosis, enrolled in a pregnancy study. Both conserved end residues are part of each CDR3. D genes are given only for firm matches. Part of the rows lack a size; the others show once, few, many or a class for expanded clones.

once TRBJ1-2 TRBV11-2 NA TGTGCCAGCAGCTTACTACGGGACACAAAGGACCGAAACTATGGCTACACCTTC CASSLLRDTKDRNYGYTF
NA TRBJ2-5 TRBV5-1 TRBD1 TGCGCCAGCAGCTGGGACAGGGTGCAAGAGACCCAGTACTTC CASSWDRVQETQYF
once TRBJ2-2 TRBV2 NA TGTGCCAGCAGTCAGTCAAGGCAGGGGCGGACCGGGGAGCTGTTTTTT CASSQSRQGRTGELFF
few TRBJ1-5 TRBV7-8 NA TGTGCCAGCAGCTTAGGGGACACCTACAATCAGCCCCAGCATTTT CASSLGDTYNQPQHF
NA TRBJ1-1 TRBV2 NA TGTGCCAGCAGCATACAGGCGAACACTGAAGCTTTCTTT CASSIQANTEAFF
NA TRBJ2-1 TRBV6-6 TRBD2 TGTGCCAGCACGGGACTAGCGGGGGTTAATGAGCAGTTCTTC CASTGLAGVNEQFF
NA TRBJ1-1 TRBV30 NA TGTGCCTGGAGTGTTAGCTGGAACACTGAAGCTTTCTTT CAWSVSWNTEAFF
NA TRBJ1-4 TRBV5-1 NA TGCGCCAGCAAACCTCGCGGACAGAATGAAAAACTGTTTTTT CASKPRGQNEKLFF
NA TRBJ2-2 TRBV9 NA TGTGCCAGCAGCGTAGTATATGACAGTTCGGGGGAGCTGTTTTTT CASSVVYDSSGELFF
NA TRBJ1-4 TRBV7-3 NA TGTGCCAGCAGCTTCAACAGGGCGAGTAATGAAAAACTGTTTTTT CASSFNRASNEKLFF
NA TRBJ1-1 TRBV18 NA TGTGCCAGCTCACTTTGGGGAGCGAACACTGAAGCTTTCTTT CASSLWGANTEAFF
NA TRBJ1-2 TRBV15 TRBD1 TGTGCCACCAGCAGACCGGACAGGTTGTGGGGCTACACCTTC CATSRPDRLWGYTF
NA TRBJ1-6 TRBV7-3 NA TGTGCCAGCAGCTTAAACGGGTATAATTCACCCCTCCACTTT CASSLNGYNSPLHF
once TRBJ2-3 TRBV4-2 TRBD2 TGTGCCAGCAGCCAGCTAGCGGGGGGCACAGATACGCAGTATTTT CASSQLAGGTDTQYF
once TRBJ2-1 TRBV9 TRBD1 TGTGCCAGCAGCTCCCGGGACAGAACTTACAATGAGCAGTTCTTC CASSSRDRTYNEQFF
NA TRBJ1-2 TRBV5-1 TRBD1 TGCGCCAGCAGACGCGGACAGGGGGACTATGGCTACACCTTC CASRRGQGDYGYTF
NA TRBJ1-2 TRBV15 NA TGTGCCACCAGCAGACACCGAGTTAACTATGGCTACACCTTC CATSRHRVNYGYTF
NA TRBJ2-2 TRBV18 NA TGTGCCAGCTCACCTGGGGGGGCCCTCACCGGGGAGCTGTTTTTT CASSPGGALTGELFF
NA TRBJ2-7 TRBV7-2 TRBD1 TGTGCCAGCAGCTTAGTGGGACAGGGGGGCTACGAGCAGTACTTC CASSLVGQGGYEQYF
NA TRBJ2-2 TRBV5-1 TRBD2 TGCGCCAGCAGCTTCACAACTAGCGGGGGGAACACCGGGGAGCTGTTTTTT CASSFTTSGGNTGELFF
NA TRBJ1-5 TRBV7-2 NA TGTGCCAGCAGCTTAGACTTCGGAGGTGGGCCCCAGCATTTT CASSLDFGGGPQHF
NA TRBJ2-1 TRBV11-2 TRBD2 TGTGCCAGCAGCTTAGGATGGGGGACTAGCGGGGCTCACAATGAGCAGTTCTTC CASSLGWGTSGAHNEQFF
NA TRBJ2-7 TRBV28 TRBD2 TGTGCCAGCAGCATGACTAGCGGGGGGGTTCTCGAGCAGTACTTC CASSMTSGGVLEQYF
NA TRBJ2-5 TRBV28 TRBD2 TGTGCCAGCAGTTTCGCGACTAGCGGGGTGACAGAGACCCAGTACTTC CASSFATSGVTETQYF
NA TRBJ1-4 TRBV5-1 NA TGCGCCAGCAGCTTGGTGGGGGCCTCTAATGAAAAACTGTTTTTT CASSLVGASNEKLFF
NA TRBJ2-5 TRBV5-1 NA TGCGCCAGCAGCTCCCCCACCGGAGAGACCCAGTACTTC CASSSPTGETQYF
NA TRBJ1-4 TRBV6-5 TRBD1 TGTGCCAGCAGTTTTGTCCGGACAGGGGCCAAAAGACTGTTTTTT CASSFVRTGAKRLFF
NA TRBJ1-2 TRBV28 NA TGTGCCAGCAACTCAAAGCGACAGTACTATGGCTACACCTTC CASNSKRQYYGYTF
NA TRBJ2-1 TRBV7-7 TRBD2 TGTGCTAGCAGCTTAGAGCCTAGCGGGTTCCACTCGGAGCAGTTCTTC CASSLEPSGFHSEQFF
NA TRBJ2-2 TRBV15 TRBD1 TGTGCCACCAGCAGAGACCCAGGGACAGCGGGGGAGCTGTTTTTT CATSRDPGTAGELFF
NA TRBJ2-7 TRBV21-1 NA TGTGCCAGCAGCGTAACAGGGGGTACCCTGTACGAGCAGTACTTC CASSVTGGTLYEQYF
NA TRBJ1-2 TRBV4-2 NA TGTGCCAGCAGCCAACCCGGGGGGCTCTTCTATGGCTACACCTTC CASSQPGGLFYGYTF
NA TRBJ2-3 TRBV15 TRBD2 TGTGCCACCAGCAGAGGAAGGAGCGGGGGGGCCCGTGGGGATACGCAGTATTTT CATSRGRSGGARGDTQYF
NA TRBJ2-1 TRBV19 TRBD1 TGTGCCAGTAGTATGACAGGGGGCTCCTACAATGAGCAGTTCTTC CASSMTGGSYNEQFF
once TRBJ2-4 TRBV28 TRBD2 TGTGCCAGCAGTTTATCTAGCGGGGTCATTCAGTACTTC CASSLSSGVIQYF
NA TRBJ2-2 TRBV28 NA TGTGCCAGCAGTTTACGGGGACACTTTGGCGGGGAGCTGTTTTTT CASSLRGHFGGELFF
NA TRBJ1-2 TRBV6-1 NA TGTGCCAGCAGTGAAGCCCATACAGGGTATGGCTACACCTTC CASSEAHTGYGYTF
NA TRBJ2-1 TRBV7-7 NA TGTGCTAGCAGCTTAGACCTAGCGAATGAGCAGTTCTTC CASSLDLANEQFF
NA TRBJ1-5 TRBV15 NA TGTGCCACCAGCCGCGGGAGGATACCCCAGGGGCCCCGATCCCTCAATCAGCCCCAGCATTTT CATSRGRIPQGPRSLNQPQHF
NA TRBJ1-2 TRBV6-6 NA TGTGCCAGCAGCGGGGGGGGGATTAACGACTACACCTTC CASSGGGINDYTF
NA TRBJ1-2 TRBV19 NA TGTGCCAGTAGTATCTATGACTATGGCTACACCTTC CASSIYDYGYTF
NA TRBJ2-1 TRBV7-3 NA TGTGCCAGCAGCTTACAGGGGGGATACAATGAGCAGTTCTTC CASSLQGGYNEQFF
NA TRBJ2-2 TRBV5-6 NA TGTGCCAGCCGGGGGACAGCGAACACCGGGGAGCTGTTTTTT CASRGTANTGELFF
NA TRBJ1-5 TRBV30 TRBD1 TGTGCCTGGGGACAGGTCTCGGGGGATCAGCCCCAGCATTTT CAWGQVSGDQPQHF
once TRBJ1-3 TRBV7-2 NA TGTGCCAGCAGCACTTACAGGGCGAGCTCTGGAAACACCATATATTTT CASSTYRASSGNTIYF
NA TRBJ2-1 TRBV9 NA TGTGCCAGCAGCGTAGCCCCCTTTCACAATGAGCAGTTCTTC CASSVAPFHNEQFF
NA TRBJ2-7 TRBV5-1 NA TGCGCCAGCAGCGTGGACAGTACCTCCTACGAGCAGTACTTC CASSVDSTSYEQYF
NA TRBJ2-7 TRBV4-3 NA TGCGCCAGCAGCCAAGATTATAGCCCGGCAATAGACTACGAGCAGTACTTC CASSQDYSPAIDYEQYF
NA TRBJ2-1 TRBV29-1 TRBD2 TGCAGCGTCAGCCAACTAGCGGGAAAAGGAAATGAGCAGTTCTTC CSVSQLAGKGNEQFF
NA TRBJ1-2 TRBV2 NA TGTGCCAGTGCAGGAAACTATGGCTACACCTTC CASAGNYGYTF
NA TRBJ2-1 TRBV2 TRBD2 TGTGCCAGCAGTGAAGGTGCAGCTTGGCGGGGGAACAATGAGCAGTTCTTC CASSEGAAWRGNNEQFF
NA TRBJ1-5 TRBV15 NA TGTGCCACCAGCAGAGACAGGGGTTATTATCAGCCCCAGCATTTT CATSRDRGYYQPQHF